The clone carrying this TCR beta chain was observed a single time. Its antigen remains unidentified. These data belong to a study of memory CD4+ T cells and cytomegalovirus serostatus. The overall study: Donors were healthy Belgian adults, about ten CMV seropositive and 24 seronegative. Findings and limits, study-wide: Median bootstrapped AUC for CMV status was just over 0.94 originally, approximately 0.93 US-trained. Each of fewer than 80 CMV-associated TCRbeta sequences occurred in one to five individuals.

The sort gate was single viable CD3+CD4+CD8-CD45RO+ cells for memory CD4+ T cells. Generated by immunoSEQ multiplex PCR, the TCRdb table keeps only in-frame clones and is missing some. The table shows approximately 61,000 clones, with roughly 75% occurring only once. Germline lookup yields CDR1 GTSNPN and CDR2 SVGIG (reference sequence). The CDR3 has 13 residues. V lost 5 bases, J lost 8 bases, and 9 bases stayed unmatched. What was sequenced was memory CD4+ T cells from blood. This receptor was taken from an adult in good health and CMV-seronegative. Some clones in this sample may be carry-over from other donors' samples. This chain uses TRBV30 with TRBJ1-1, with 9 bases matching TRBD1. The CDR3 protein is CAWSDSGTGEAFF. The CDR3 nucleotides are TGTGCCTGGTCGGATTCCGGGACAGGGGAAGCTTTCTTT.